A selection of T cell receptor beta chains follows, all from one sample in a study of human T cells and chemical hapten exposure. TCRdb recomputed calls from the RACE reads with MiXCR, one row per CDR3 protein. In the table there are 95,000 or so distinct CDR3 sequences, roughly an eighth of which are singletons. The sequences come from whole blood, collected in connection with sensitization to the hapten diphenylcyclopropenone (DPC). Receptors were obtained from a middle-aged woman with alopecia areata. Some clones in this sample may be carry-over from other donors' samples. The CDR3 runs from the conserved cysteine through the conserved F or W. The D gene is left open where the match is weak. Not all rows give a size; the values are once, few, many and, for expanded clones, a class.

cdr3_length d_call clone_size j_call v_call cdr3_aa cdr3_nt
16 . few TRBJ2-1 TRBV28 CASLIRDTISYNEQFF TGTGCCAGTTTAATTAGGGACACCATCTCCTACAATGAGCAGTTCTTC
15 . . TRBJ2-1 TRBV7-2 CASSLSGISLNEQFF TGTGCCAGCAGCTTGAGTGGGATATCCCTCAATGAGCAGTTCTTC
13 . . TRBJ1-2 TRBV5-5 CASSLGQGGGYTF TGTGCCAGCAGCTTGGGGCAGGGCGGGGGCTACACCTTC
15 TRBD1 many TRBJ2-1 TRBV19 CASTTTGGKYNEQFF TGTGCCAGTACTACCACAGGGGGGAAATACAATGAGCAGTTCTTC
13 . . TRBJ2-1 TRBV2 CALLLSSYNEQFF TGTGCCCTCCTATTGAGCTCCTACAATGAGCAGTTCTTC
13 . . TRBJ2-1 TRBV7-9 CASSLGEYNEQFF TGTGCCAGCAGCTTAGGAGAGTACAATGAGCAGTTCTTC
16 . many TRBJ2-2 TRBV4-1 CASSQGGSANTGELFF TGCGCCAGCAGCCAAGGGGGCAGCGCGAACACCGGGGAGCTGTTTTTT
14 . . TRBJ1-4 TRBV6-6 CASTRAELNEKLFF TGTGCCAGCACGCGCGCGGAGTTGAATGAAAAACTGTTTTTT
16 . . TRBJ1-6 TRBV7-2 CASSLVGGTADSPLHF TGTGCCAGCAGCTTAGTGGGAGGGACTGCGGATTCACCCCTCCACTTT
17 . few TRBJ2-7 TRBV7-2 CASSPPQGVQGWGEQYF TGTGCCAGCAGCCCCCCTCAAGGGGTACAGGGTTGGGGGGAGCAGTACTTC
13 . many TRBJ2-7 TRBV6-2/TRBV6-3 CASSPRTNYEQYF TGTGCCAGCAGTCCTCGGACGAACTACGAGCAGTACTTC
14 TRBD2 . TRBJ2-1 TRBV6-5 CASSRTSGRNEQFF TGTGCCAGCAGTCGGACTAGCGGCCGGAATGAGCAGTTCTTC
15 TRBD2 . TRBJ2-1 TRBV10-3 CAIRDSGRASDEQFF TGTGCCATCAGGGATAGCGGGAGGGCCTCGGATGAGCAGTTCTTC
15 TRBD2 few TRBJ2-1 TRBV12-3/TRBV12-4 CASTVSVGGAGEQFF TGTGCCAGCACCGTCTCTGTCGGGGGGGCAGGTGAGCAGTTCTTC
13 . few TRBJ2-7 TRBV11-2 CASSLAGFMEQYF TGTGCCAGCAGCTTAGCAGGTTTCATGGAGCAGTACTTC
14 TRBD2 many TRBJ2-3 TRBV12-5 CASDRGVGGDTQYF TGTGCTAGTGACCGGGGGGTCGGGGGAGATACGCAGTATTTT
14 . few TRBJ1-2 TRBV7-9 CASSRGRVLEGYTF TGTGCCAGCTCACGCGGCAGGGTTTTGGAAGGCTACACCTTC
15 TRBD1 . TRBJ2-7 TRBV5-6 CASSFPGQGAREQYF TGTGCCAGCAGTTTTCCGGGACAGGGGGCGCGAGAGCAGTACTTC
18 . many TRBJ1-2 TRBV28 CASSSSPRGRLTNYGYTF TGTGCCAGCAGTTCAAGTCCCCGGGGCAGGCTCACTAACTATGGCTACACCTTC
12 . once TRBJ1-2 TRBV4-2 CASSQQEYGYTF TGTGCCAGCAGCCAACAGGAATATGGCTACACCTTC
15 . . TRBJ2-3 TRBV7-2 CASSPAAGGTDTQYF TGTGCCAGCAGCCCCGCCGCCGGGGGCACAGATACGCAGTATTTT
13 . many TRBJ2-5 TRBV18 CASSPGTKETQYF TGTGCCAGCTCTCCGGGCACAAAAGAGACCCAGTACTTC
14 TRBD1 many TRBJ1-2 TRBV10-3 CAIRTDRGNYGYTF TGTGCCATCAGGACCGACAGGGGTAACTATGGCTACACCTTC
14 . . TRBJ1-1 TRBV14 CASSHPVPGSEAFF TGTGCCAGCAGCCATCCTGTACCGGGCTCTGAAGCTTTCTTT
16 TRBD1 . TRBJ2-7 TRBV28 CASSLLGQGQSYEQYF TGTGCCAGCAGTTTACTAGGACAGGGTCAATCCTACGAGCAGTACTTC
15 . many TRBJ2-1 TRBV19 CASSPRYGYYNEQFF TGTGCCAGTAGTCCTAGGTACGGGTACTACAATGAGCAGTTCTTC
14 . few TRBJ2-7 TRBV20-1 CSARGDISSYEQYF TGCAGTGCTAGAGGAGACATCTCCTCCTACGAGCAGTACTTC
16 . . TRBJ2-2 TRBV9 CASSPAGGINTGELFF TGTGCCAGCAGCCCCGCAGGGGGGATAAACACCGGGGAGCTGTTTTTT
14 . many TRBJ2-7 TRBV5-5 CASSSIGSSYEQYF TGTGCCAGCAGCTCGATAGGGAGCTCCTACGAGCAGTACTTC
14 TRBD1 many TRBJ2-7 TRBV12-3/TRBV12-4 CASSLFQGVHEQYF TGTGCCAGCAGTTTGTTTCAGGGGGTCCACGAGCAGTACTTC
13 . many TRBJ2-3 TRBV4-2 CASSQRSPDTQYF TGTGCCAGCAGCCAAAGGAGCCCAGATACGCAGTATTTT
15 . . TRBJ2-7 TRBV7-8 CASSPGGQVSYEQYF TGTGCCAGCAGCCCGGGGGGACAGGTCTCCTACGAGCAGTACTTC
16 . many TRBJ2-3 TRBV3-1 CASSPLGGVSTDTQYF TGTGCCAGCAGCCCACTAGGGGGGGTTAGCACAGATACGCAGTATTTT
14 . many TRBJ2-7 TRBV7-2 CASSLGIQGGEQYF TGTGCCAGCAGCTTAGGAATACAGGGCGGGGAGCAGTACTTC
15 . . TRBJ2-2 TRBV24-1 CATSDDRISTGELFF TGTGCCACCAGTGATGACAGGATCTCGACCGGGGAGCTGTTTTTT
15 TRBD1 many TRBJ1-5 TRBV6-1 CASIFFQGGNQPQHF TGTGCCAGCATTTTTTTTCAGGGGGGCAATCAGCCCCAGCATTTT
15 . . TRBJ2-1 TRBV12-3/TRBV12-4 CASSFDQGGWNEQFF TGTGCCAGCAGTTTCGATCAGGGGGGCTGGAATGAGCAGTTCTTC